The 23 T cell receptor beta chains reported below all come from one sample, sequenced in a study of cytomegalovirus exposure and HLA in healthy donors. 60 Vbeta and 13 Jbeta primers were used in PCR. Measured with immunoSEQ multiplex PCR; TCRdb has only the in-frame clones, and not every one. The repertoire holds 130,000 to 150,000 clones, with roughly 80% as singletons. The sequenced material came from PBMCs. These receptors were taken from a woman in her forties or fifties in good health and CMV-seropositive.

The chain uses TRBV29-1 and TRBJ1-1; the D gene is possibly TRBD1 (5 bases). This CDR3 comprises 14 residues. Germline V lookup: CDR1 SQVTM, CDR2 ANQGSEA. The V end was cut by 2 bases, the J end by 1 base, with 11 bases between. The CDR3 here is CSVEMQGGNTEAFF. The CDR3, as DNA: TGCAGCGTTGAAATGCAGGGAGGGAACACTGAAGCTTTCTTT.

This clone came up once. V gene TRBV4-1 combines with J gene TRBJ1-3; the D gene is possibly TRBD1 (6 bases). CDR1 is MGHRA and CDR2 is YSYEKL in the germline V gene. The CDR3 covers 16 residues. The ends were cut back, 1 base at V and 0 bases at J, with 10 bases in the middle. The CDR3 reads CASSQVGTISGNTIYF. The CDR3 region has the DNA TGCGCCAGCAGCCAAGTCGGGACAATCTCTGGAAACACCATATATTTT.

The V and J genes are TRBV11-2 and TRBJ1-5; 7 bases match TRBD1. There are 15 residues in the CDR3. Losses at the gene ends were 5 bases for V and 4 bases for J; bases not matched to a gene: 8. CDR1 and CDR2 (germline): SGHAT, FQNNGV. CDR3 DNA sequence: TGTGCCAGCAGCCCCGAGACAGGGTATAATCAGCCCCAGCATTTT. This sequence encodes CASSPETGYNQPQHF.

This chain joins TRBV29-1 and TRBJ2-7; TRBD2 matches 10 bases. CDR3 length: 13 residues. The germline CDR1 and CDR2 sequences are SQVTM and ANQGSEA. The ends lost 6 bases at V and 4 bases at J; junction bases unmatched: 6. The CDR3 DNA sequence: TGCAGCGTATGGACTAGCGGAGCGTACGAGCAGTACTTC. Translated: CSVWTSGAYEQYF.

The chain joins TRBV29-1 to TRBJ2-3; 7 positions match TRBD1. This CDR3 spans 14 amino acids. Germline V CDR1 and CDR2: SQVTM, ANQGSEA. J lost 1 base, V lost 3 bases, and 4 bases had no gene match. CDR3 amino acids: CSVDRGLGTDTQYF. The DNA of the CDR3 is TGCAGCGTTGATAGGGGGCTCGGCACAGATACGCAGTATTTT.

This clone was observed once. The chain joins TRBV30 to TRBJ2-7; 14 bases are shared with TRBD2. The ends lost 5 bases at V and 3 bases at J; junction bases unmatched: 0. This CDR3 is 13 amino acids long. Germline lookup yields CDR1 GTSNPN and CDR2 SVGIG (reference sequence). Written as DNA, the CDR3 is TGTGCCTGGGGACTAGCGGGGGGCTACGAGCAGTACTTC. Its translation is CAWGLAGGYEQYF.

The gene calls are TRBV28 and TRBJ2-2; a weak D match, TRBD1 (5 bases). The ends were cut back, 6 bases at V and 5 bases at J, with 28 bases in the middle. The V gene's germline CDR1 is MDHEN and CDR2 SYDVKM. The CDR3 loop spans 19 amino acids. Here the CDR3 DNA reads TGTGCCAGCAGCCGCCCTCGTGACGGTTTAAGGGGAAGGACCGGGGAGCTGTTTTTT. It encodes CASSRPRDGLRGRTGELFF.

The chain has TRBV5-1 and TRBJ2-1, with 9 bases aligning to TRBD2. V lost 4 bases and J lost 7; bases outside the gene matches: 6. CDR1 is SGHRS, CDR2 YFSETQ, per germline. The CDR3 has 14 amino acids. CDR3 nucleotides: TGCGCCAGCAGCACGGGACTAGCTGGAAATGAGCAGTTCTTC. Its protein product is CASSTGLAGNEQFF.

The chain employs TRBV2 and TRBJ2-6; tentative D call: TRBD1 (5 bases). The length of the CDR3 is 17 residues. V was cut by 2 bases and J by 2 bases, with 13 bases left in between. Germline V gene sequence: CDR1 SNHLY, CDR2 FYNNEI. The CDR3 region has the DNA TGTGCCAGCAGTGAATCCCCCTTAGGGGCTGGGGCCAACGTCCTGACTTTC. Translated, it gives CASSESPLGAGANVLTF.

V gene TRBV27 combines with J gene TRBJ2-7, with 11 nucleotides matching TRBD2. This CDR3 is 16 amino acids long. Germline V lookup: CDR1 MNHEY, CDR2 SMNVEV (reference sequence). The junction had 8 bases not matched to a gene; V was cut back by 5 bases and J by 2 bases. Written as DNA, the CDR3 is TGTGCCAGCAGTCCTTTAGCGGGGGGGCCCCCCTACGAGCAGTACTTC. Its protein is CASSPLAGGPPYEQYF.

This clone was detected only a few times. The chain combines TRBV7-3 with TRBJ1-2; tentatively, D is TRBD1 (6 bases). Trimming cost V 1 base and J 0 bases, with 9 bases left between them. Germline-derived CDR1 and CDR2 are SGHTA and FQGTGA. The CDR3 is made up of 15 amino acids. The CDR3 sequence is CASSLIAGANYGYTF. As DNA, the CDR3 is TGTGCCAGCAGCTTAATAGCAGGGGCTAACTATGGCTACACCTTC.

This clone was observed a few times. The chain carries TRBV5-5 and TRBJ1-3; D remains ambiguous. This CDR3 has 16 amino acids. Trimming took off 0 bases at V and 8 bases at J, with 18 bases between the two ends. Germline V gene sequence: CDR1 SGHKS, CDR2 YYEKEE (reference sequence). DNA for the CDR3: TGTGCCAGCAGCTTGGTCATTATCCCGCCTACGGACACCATATATTTT. It encodes CASSLVIIPPTDTIYF.

V gene TRBV10-3 combines with J gene TRBJ1-2, with TRBD1 matching over 8 bases. The length of the CDR3 is 12 residues. The germline V gene encodes CDR1 ENHRY and CDR2 SYGVKD. The J segment lost 8 bases and the V segment lost 9 bases, leaving 8 bases of the junction unmatched. The CDR3 DNA is TGTGCCATGGGACAGGACCTCCGCGGCTACACCTTC. Translating gives CAMGQDLRGYTF.

This rearrangement joins TRBV6-6 to TRBJ1-1; D remains unclear. Trimming removed 6 bases at V and 0 bases at J, with 11 bases between. CDR3 length equals 14 residues. Germline CDR1 MNHNY, CDR2 SVGAGI (reference sequence). In nucleotides, the CDR3 is TGTGCCAGCAGCCCCGGGGTACTGAACACTGAAGCTTTCTTT. Encoded protein: CASSPGVLNTEAFF.

This chain links TRBV4-3 with TRBJ2-5; TRBD2 might be the D (6 bases). V shed 1 base and J shed 7 bases, with 10 bases lying between them. This CDR3 region has 13 residues. The V gene's germline CDR1 is LGHNA and CDR2 YSLEER. The CDR3 nucleotides read TGCGCCAGCAGCCAAGCCGAGGGAGGGACCCAGTACTTC. It yields the protein CASSQAEGGTQYF.

The chain couples TRBV10-3 to TRBJ1-1; 7 positions match TRBD1. Germline CDR1 is ENHRY and CDR2 is SYGVKD. V was clipped by 6 bases and J by 8 bases; unmatched bases: 9. This CDR3 region has 13 residues. This CDR3 reads CAISPSQQGEAFF. CDR3 bases: TGTGCCATCAGCCCCTCTCAACAGGGGGAAGCTTTCTTT.

The V gene is TRBV9, the J gene TRBJ2-5; 7 nucleotides agree with TRBD1. The J call is uncertain, as TRBJ2-7 better fits the DNA end. CDR3 length: 13 residues. Germline CDR1 is SGDLS and CDR2 is YYNGEE. The CDR3 protein is CATPTTGKNEQYF. The CDR3 nucleotides read TGTGCCACCCCCACGACAGGGAAAAACGAGCAGTACTTC.

This clone appeared once. V and J are TRBV29-1 and TRBJ1-1; 8 bases line up with TRBD1. The CDR3 has 13 residues. Germline V gene lookup returns CDR1 SQVTM and CDR2 ANQGSEA. V was clipped by 7 bases and J by 3 bases; unmatched bases: 7. The CDR3 loop is CSGTGFRDTEAFF. The CDR3, as DNA: TGCAGCGGGACAGGGTTTCGGGACACTGAAGCTTTCTTT.

The rearrangement uses TRBV5-6 and TRBJ1-4; 7 positions match TRBD1. The germline V gene encodes CDR1 SGHDT and CDR2 YYEEEE. V gave up 3 bases and J gave up 7 bases; unmatched junction bases: 9. The CDR3 has 15 amino acids. The CDR3 spells CASSSSGGLGEKLFF. DNA for the CDR3: TGTGCCAGCAGCTCCTCAGGGGGTCTAGGTGAAAAACTGTTTTTT. The whole variable domain, remainder taken from reference TRBV5-6 and TRBJ1-4, is DAGVTQSPTHLIKTRGQQVTLRCSPKSGHDTVSWYQQALGQGPQFIFQYYEEEERQRGNFPDRFSGHQFPNYSSELNVNALLLGDSALYLCASSSSGGLGEKLFFGSGTQLSVL.

The V and J genes are TRBV4-2 and TRBJ1-6, with a possible D match to TRBD1 (5 bases). The CDR3 runs 18 residues. The germline V gene has CDR1 LGHNA and CDR2 YNFKEQ. V dropped 4 bases and J dropped 3 bases, with 19 bases sitting between them. CDR3 region: CASSPQPGGEVYNSPLHF. DNA of the CDR3: TGTGCCAGCAGCCCCCAGCCCGGGGGAGAGGTCTATAATTCACCCCTCCACTTT.

The chain links TRBV5-6 to TRBJ2-7, with D perhaps TRBD2 (7 bases). V dropped 5 bases and J dropped 3 bases, with 21 bases sitting between them. Looked up from germline, CDR1 is SGHDT and CDR2 is YYEEEE. The CDR3 covers 16 residues. As DNA, the CDR3 is TGTGCCAGCAGTTACCAGGGGCGGGGGACGGTCTACGAGCAGTACTTC. It encodes CASSYQGRGTVYEQYF.

The chain uses TRBV27 and TRBJ1-1, with 7 nucleotides matching TRBD1. The trim removed 1 base at V and 8 bases at J, leaving 4 bases unmatched. The CDR3 totals 13 residues. Per germline, CDR1 MNHEY and CDR2 SMNVEV (reference sequence). CDR3 coding DNA: TGTGCCAGCAGTTTATGGAGCAGGGGGGAAGCTTTCTTT. Amino acid sequence: CASSLWSRGEAFF.

CDR3 region: CASSPIGGENQPQHF. The CDR3, as DNA: TGTGCCAGCTCACCAATAGGCGGGGAAAATCAGCCCCAGCATTTT. This chain uses TRBV18 with TRBJ1-5; D is uncertain. The germline CDR1 and CDR2 sequences are KGHSH and LQKENI. This CDR3 is built from 15 residues. Trimming took 2 bases from V and 4 from J, leaving 12 bases between them.